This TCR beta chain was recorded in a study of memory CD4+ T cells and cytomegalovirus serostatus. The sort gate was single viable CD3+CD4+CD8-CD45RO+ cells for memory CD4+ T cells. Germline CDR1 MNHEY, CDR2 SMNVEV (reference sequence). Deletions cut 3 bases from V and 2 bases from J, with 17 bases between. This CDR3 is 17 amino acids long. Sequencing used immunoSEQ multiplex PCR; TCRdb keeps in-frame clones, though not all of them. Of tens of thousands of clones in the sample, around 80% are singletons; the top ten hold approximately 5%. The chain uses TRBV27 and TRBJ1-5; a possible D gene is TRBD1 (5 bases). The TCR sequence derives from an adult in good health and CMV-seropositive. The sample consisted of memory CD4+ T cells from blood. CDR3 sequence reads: CASSLSPRGGGNQPQHF. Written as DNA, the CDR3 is TGTGCCAGCAGTTTGTCCCCAAGGGGCGGAGGCAATCAGCCCCAGCATTTT.